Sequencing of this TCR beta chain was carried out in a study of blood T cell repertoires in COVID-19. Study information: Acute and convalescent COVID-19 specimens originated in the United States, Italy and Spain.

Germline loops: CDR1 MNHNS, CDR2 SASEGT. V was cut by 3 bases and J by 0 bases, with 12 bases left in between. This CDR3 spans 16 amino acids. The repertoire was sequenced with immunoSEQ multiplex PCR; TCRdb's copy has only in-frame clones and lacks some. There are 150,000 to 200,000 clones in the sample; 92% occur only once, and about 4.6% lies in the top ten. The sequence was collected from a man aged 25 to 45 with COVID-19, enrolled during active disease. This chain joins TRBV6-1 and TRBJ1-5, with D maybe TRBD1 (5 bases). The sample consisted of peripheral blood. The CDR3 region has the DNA TGTGCCAGCAGTGACAGGGTTGCGGATAGCAATCAGCCCCAGCATTTT. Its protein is CASSDRVADSNQPQHF.